The T cell receptor beta chain described here comes from a study of blood T cells in healthy people across ages. Across the whole study: Template switching caught about one barcoded beta molecule for each two T cells. Study-wide points: When set beside aged donors, long-lived donors presented more naive CD4+ cells and higher diversity.

The second PCR ran 7 to 11 cycles with a sample-barcoded 5' primer and J-beta primers. Through a template-switch adaptor with 12 random nucleotides, each cDNA molecule received a tag. MiXCR, run by TCRdb on the 5' RACE reads, gives a single entry per CDR3 protein. In the table there are approximately 1,100,000 distinct CDR3 sequences, 40% to 50% of which are singletons. The CDR3 has 15 residues. Germline V gene sequence: CDR1 SGDLS, CDR2 YYNGEE. V shed 4 bases, J shed 6 bases, and the junction held 9 bases outside the gene matches. Notes on this clonotype: Its cognate antigen is unknown.

Source material: blood. The gene calls are TRBV9 and TRBJ2-1; 8 bases are a match to TRBD2. The TCR was taken from a woman aged 55-69 years in good health. The CDR3 region has the DNA TGTGCCAGCAGCCCCTTAGCGGGAAGCTCCAATGAGCAGTTCTTC. Translation gives CASSPLAGSSNEQFF.